This T cell receptor (beta chain) was captured in a study of T cells after posttransplantation cyclophosphamide. This clone was recorded many times. Its antigen is unidentified. This related bone marrow graft donor gave peripheral blood on the day of marrow donation. Study-level findings and limits: TRB clonality was highly associated with recipient CMV seropositivity and reactivation. Blood and skin or GI T cell repertoires showed limited TRB overlap. Donor CD8+ memory clones often dominated recipient blood repertoires at later times.

CDR3 length: 15 amino acids. Trimming took off 1 base at V and 4 bases at J, with 14 bases between the two ends. Germline V CDR1 and CDR2: GTSNPN, SVGIG (reference sequence). The repertoire was sequenced with immunoSEQ multiplex PCR; TCRdb's copy has only in-frame clones and lacks some. The sample presents 44,000 or so clones, none singletons. The sample comprised PBMCs. The sequence was obtained from a man in his forties in good health, CMV-negative, and a related stem cell transplant donor. The chain has TRBV30 and TRBJ1-5; D gene ambiguous. CDR3 coding DNA: TGTGCCTGGAGTGGGCAGGCGGGTAGGAATCAGCCCCAGCATTTT. Translated, it gives CAWSGQAGRNQPQHF.